This paragraph reports one TCR beta chain. What this receptor recognizes is not known. Within one base of it there is no much larger clone, and no base qualities were kept. This entry comes from a study of a mutant IDH1 vaccine in newly diagnosed glioma (dated by TCRdb to about 2021). In terms of the full investigation: Eight vaccinations were administered to patients in weeks 1, 3, 5, 7, 11, 15, 19 and 23, corresponding to visits V03 through V10. Vaccination started 4-6 weeks after radiotherapy alone, or was given together with temozolomide cycles in the groups whose treatment included chemotherapy. Of the roughly 32 treated patients, around 62% were male and around 38% were female, and a mean age of roughly 40 years was recorded. Before enrollment, patients had received standard therapy of radiotherapy alone, temozolomide alone, or radiochemotherapy with temozolomide; most received the combination. Peripheral blood was collected at six visits: V03 (baseline), V05, V07, V10, V12 and V13. Longitudinal TCRB deep sequencing was done for roughly 23 treated patients, wherever samples were available for exploratory analyses.

General findings and caveats noted by the study authors: Pseudoprogression seemed to be unrelated to changes in the top peripheral T cell clonotypes found by TCRB sequencing. Selection of PBMC samples for TCRB deep sequencing was based on availability. The authors noted that analyses of patient blood samples could not be reproduced because of sample limitations. Vaccine-induced immune responses across multiple MHC alleles were detected in approximately 94% of patients.

The time point label for this specimen denotes: week 5, during vaccination. Each vaccine dose was 300 ug of a 20-mer mutant IDH1 peptide in Montanide, given subcutaneously with topical imiquimod. All donors had newly diagnosed IDH1-mutant astrocytomas of WHO grade 3 or 4 that showed loss of nuclear ATRX. The samples were drawn from NOA16, a multicentre, single-arm, open-label phase I trial in Germany that tested a mutant IDH1 peptide vaccine in humans for the first time. The DNeasy Blood and Tissue Kit was used to extract genomic DNA from EDTA blood for TCRB sequencing. The library was generated by the immunoSEQ multiplex PCR assay. Rearranged TCR beta chain sequences were amplified using the hsTCRB Kit according to the manufacturer's protocol. Sequencing of TCRB libraries was carried out on an Illumina MiSeq. The authors' pipeline ran thus. The proprietary platform of the kit vendor was used for demultiplexing, trimming and gene mapping. Held by TCRdb, this immuneACCESS table contains in-frame sequences only and omits some clones. Under half of the omission traces to an unresolved V gene where checked; the cause of the rest is unknown. V, J and clone size derive from that table, while D and trimming were established from the DNA sequence. Across this sample there are fewer than 70,000 clones, with just under 90% seen only once. 4.6% of the sample lies in the top ten.

Trimming accounts for 8 bases at V and 5 bases at J, while the number of junction bases matched to no gene is 8. The CDR3 holds 13 amino acids from the cysteine to the phenylalanine. Only CDR3 DNA is held: 39 bases, read in frame from base 1. CDR1 LGHNT and CDR2 FRNRAP were looked up in the germline V gene. The sequencing used PBMCs, collected from a glioma patient whose treatment included an IDH1 peptide vaccine. The chain joins TRBV12-5 to TRBJ2-7; TRBD2 lines up with 8 middle nucleotides. The sequence came from a woman aged 40-49 years with glioma. The CDR3 protein sequence reads: CASPGGTQDEQYF. The DNA sequence is given as TGTGCTAGTCCGGGGGGGACCCAAGACGAGCAGTACTTC.